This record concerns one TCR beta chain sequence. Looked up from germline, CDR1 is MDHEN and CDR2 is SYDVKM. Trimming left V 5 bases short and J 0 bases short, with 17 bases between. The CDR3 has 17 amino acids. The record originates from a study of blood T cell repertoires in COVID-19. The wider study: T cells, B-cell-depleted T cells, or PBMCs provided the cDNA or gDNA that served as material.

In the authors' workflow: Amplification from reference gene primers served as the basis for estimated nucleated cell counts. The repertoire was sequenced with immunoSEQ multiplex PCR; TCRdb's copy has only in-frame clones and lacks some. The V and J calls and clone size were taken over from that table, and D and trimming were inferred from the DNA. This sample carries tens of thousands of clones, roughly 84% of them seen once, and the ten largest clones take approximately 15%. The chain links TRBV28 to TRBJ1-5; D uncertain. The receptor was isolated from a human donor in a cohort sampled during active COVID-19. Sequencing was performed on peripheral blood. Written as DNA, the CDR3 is TGTGCCAGCAGTACGGCGACGGAATACTATAGCAATCAGCCCCAGCATTTT. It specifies CASSTATEYYSNQPQHF. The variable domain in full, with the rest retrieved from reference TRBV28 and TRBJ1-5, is DVKVTQSSRYLVKRTGEKVFLECVQDMDHENMFWYRQDPGLGLRLIYFSYDVKMKEKGDIPEGYSVSREKKERFSLILESASTNQTSMYLCASSTATEYYSNQPQHFGDGTRLSIL.